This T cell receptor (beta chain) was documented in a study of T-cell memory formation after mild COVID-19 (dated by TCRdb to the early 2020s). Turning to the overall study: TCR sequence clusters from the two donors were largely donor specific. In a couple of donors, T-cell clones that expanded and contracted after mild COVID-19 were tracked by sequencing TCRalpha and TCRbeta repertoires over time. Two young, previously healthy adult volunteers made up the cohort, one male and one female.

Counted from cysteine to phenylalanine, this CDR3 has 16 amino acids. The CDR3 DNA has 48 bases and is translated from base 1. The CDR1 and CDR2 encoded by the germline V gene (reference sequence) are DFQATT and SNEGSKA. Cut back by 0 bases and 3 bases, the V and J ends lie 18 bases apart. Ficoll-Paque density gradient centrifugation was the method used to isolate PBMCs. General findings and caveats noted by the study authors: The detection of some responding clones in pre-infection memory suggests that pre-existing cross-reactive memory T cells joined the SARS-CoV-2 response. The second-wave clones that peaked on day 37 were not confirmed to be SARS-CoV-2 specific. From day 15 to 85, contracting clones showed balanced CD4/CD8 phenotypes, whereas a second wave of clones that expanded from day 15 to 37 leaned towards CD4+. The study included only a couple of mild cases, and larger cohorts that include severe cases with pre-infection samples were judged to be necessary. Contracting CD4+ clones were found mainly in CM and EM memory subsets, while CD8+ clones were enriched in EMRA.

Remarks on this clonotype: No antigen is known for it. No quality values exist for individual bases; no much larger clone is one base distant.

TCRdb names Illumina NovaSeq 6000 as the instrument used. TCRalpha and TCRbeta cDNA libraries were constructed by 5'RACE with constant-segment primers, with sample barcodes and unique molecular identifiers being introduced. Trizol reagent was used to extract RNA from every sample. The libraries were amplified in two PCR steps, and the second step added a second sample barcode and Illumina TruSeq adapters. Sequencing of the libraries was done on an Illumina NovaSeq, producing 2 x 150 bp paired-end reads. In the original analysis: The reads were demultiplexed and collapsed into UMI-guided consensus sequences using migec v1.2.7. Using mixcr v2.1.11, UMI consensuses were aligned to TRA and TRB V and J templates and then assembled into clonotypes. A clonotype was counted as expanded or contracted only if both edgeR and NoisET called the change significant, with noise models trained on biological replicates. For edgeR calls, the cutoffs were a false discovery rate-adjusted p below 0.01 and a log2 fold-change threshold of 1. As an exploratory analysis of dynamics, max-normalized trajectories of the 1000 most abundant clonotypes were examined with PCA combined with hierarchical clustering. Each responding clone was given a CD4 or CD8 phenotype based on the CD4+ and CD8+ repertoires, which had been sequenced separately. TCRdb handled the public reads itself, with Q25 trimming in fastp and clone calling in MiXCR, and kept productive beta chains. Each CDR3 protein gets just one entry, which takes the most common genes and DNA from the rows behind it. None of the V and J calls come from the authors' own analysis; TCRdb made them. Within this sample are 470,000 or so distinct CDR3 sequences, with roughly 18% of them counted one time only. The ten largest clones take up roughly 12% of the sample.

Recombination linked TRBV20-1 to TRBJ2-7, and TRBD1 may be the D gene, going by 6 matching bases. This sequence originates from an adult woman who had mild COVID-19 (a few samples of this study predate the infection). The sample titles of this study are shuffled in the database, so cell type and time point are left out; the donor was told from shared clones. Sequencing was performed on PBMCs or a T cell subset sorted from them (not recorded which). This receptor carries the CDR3 CSARDGEGDRNYEQYF. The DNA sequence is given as TGCAGTGCTAGAGATGGAGAAGGCGACAGGAACTACGAGCAGTACTTC.